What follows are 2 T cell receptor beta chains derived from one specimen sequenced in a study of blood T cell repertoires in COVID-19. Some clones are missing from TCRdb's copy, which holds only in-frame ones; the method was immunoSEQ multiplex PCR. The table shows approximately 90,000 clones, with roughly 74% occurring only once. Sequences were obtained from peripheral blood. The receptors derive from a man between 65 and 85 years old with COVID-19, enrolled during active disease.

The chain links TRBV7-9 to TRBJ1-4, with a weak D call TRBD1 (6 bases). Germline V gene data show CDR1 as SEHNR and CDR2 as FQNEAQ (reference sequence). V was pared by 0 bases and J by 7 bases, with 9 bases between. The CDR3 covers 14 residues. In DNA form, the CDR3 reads TGTGCCAGCAGCTTAGCAGGGGGGGCTGAAAAACTGTTTTTT. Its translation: CASSLAGGAEKLFF.

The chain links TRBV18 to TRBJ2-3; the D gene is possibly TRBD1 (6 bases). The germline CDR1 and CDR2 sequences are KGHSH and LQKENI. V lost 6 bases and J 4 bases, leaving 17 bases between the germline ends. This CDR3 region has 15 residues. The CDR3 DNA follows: TGTGCCAGCTCGACCGGGACACGTACTTCAGATACGCAGTATTTT. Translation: CASSTGTRTSDTQYF.